The present entry profiles one TCR beta chain with its context. The count of this clone is one. The specificity of this receptor is unknown. Per-base quality was not reported, and no clone a single base away is much larger than it. The data derive from a study of Ad26.COV2.S vaccination and SARS-CoV-2 variants (dated by TCRdb to the early 2020s). As for the study more broadly: Donors in the vaccine arm were drawn from COV1001, a phase I-IIa trial of Ad26.COV2.S in healthy adults that was multicentre, randomized, double-blind and placebo-controlled. Trial participants were randomized into five groups of five: low-dose or high-dose Ad26.COV2.S given once or twice, or placebo on both occasions. Ad26.COV2.S was administered intramuscularly at a dose of 5x10^10 or 1x10^11 viral particles, either as one shot or as two shots given 56 days apart. A total of roughly 30 samples were included in the TCR-sequenced set, comprising around 19 Ad26.COV2.S vaccine recipients, 5 placebo recipients and 8 SARS-CoV-2 convalescent individuals. Investigators did not know the trial group allocation while performing experiments and assessing outcomes. TCRbeta repertoire sequencing was used to assess the specificity and breadth of SARS-CoV-2-reactive T cell receptors after Ad26.COV2.S vaccination. Paper-wide results and their limitations: According to the authors, total T cell responses may have been underestimated by the TCR breadth and depth analyses. Vaccine and placebo recipients had similar non-spike TCR breadth, a finding consistent with the vaccine containing only spike. Comparing responses between vaccine doses or regimens was not something the study was powered to do. Substantial breadth of spike-specific CD8+ and CD4+ T cell responses was reported after vaccination. Higher spike-specific TCR breadth was observed in Ad26.COV2.S recipients than in placebo recipients (P = 0.0014).

TCRbeta CDR3 regions were sequenced with the immunoSEQ Assay. After extraction, genomic DNA underwent amplification by bias-controlled multiplex PCR, followed by high-throughput sequencing. The paper's processing steps were these. To quantify the absolute abundance of each unique TCRbeta CDR3 region, sequences were collapsed and filtered. Usable DNA was measured by amplifying reference genes present in all nucleated cells, and TCRbeta template counts were normalized to that usable DNA to estimate T cell fraction. Repertoire TCRs were annotated as SARS-CoV-2-specific by exact matching of V gene, CDR3 amino acid sequence and J gene to a known reactive TCR set. The reference SARS-CoV-2 TCR set came from MIRA and was filtered for enrichment in COVID-19-positive ImmuneCODE repertoires, removing public or cross-reactive TCRs. Based on the MIRA antigens, annotated TCRs were further analysed at the level of specific ORF or position within ORF. Breadth was defined as the number of annotated unique rearrangements divided by the total number of unique productive rearrangements, and depth was defined as the summed frequency of the annotated unique rearrangements. Two-sided Wilcoxon rank-sum tests were used to compare TCR breadth between groups. TCRdb carries this immuneACCESS record with in-frame sequences only. Its versions omit some clonotypes, under half of them owing to an unresolved V gene in the studies checked, with the rest unexplained. That table gives V, J and clone size, and the DNA gave D and trimming. Recorded for this sample are 380,000 or so clones; around 88% of them occurred a single time. Jointly, the top ten make up under 6% of the sample.

Per the publication, the treatment or condition label means: some 20 received Ad26.COV2.S at low or high dose, single or two shots; about 5 received placebo; per-sample allocation not given. Repertoires of vaccine and placebo recipients were sequenced from samples collected on day 63 after the first injection. In Cohort 1b, about 27 adults aged 18-55 years were enrolled at a single site in Boston, USA, between 29 July and 7 August 2020. Ad26.COV2.S was a replication-incompetent adenovirus type 26 vector expressing a prefusion-stabilized SARS-CoV-2 spike protein from the original Wuhan strain. This TCR came from a person between 18 and 59 years old who received the Ad26.COV2.S COVID-19 vaccine or a placebo. The sequences come from peripheral blood, collected in a trial of Ad26.COV2.S vaccine versus placebo.

The CDR3 region reads CASSQETSIPTDTQYF. The DNA is as follows: TGTGCCAGCAGCCAGGAGACTAGCATCCCCACAGATACGCAGTATTTT. The sequence joins TRBV11-2 to TRBJ2-3, with TRBD2 matching 7 junction bases. Trimming accounts for 5 bases at V and 2 bases at J, while the number of junction bases matched to no gene is 10. The cysteine opens and the phenylalanine closes a CDR3 of 16 amino acids. CDR3 DNA is the only sequence kept; it has 48 bases, read in frame from the first base. The germline V gene specifies SGHAT as CDR1 and FQNNGV as CDR2.